Presented here are 10 T cell receptor beta chains from one specimen sequenced in a study of response to subunit inactivated influenza vaccine. Using its own MiXCR run on the RT-PCR reads, TCRdb lists one record per CDR3 protein. The sample lists hundreds of thousands of distinct CDR3 sequences, about 15% occurring once. Sequencing used PBMCs from blood, obtained 11 to 12 days after vaccination. These receptors were obtained from a middle-aged man who received an inactivated influenza vaccine.

This clonotype was seen only a few times. This sequence joins TRBV6-1 and TRBJ2-5, with D possibly matching TRBD1 (6 bases). Per the germline V gene, CDR1 is MNHNS and CDR2 is SASEGT. This CDR3 comprises 13 residues. V dropped 7 bases and J dropped 13 bases, with 22 bases sitting between them. DNA for the CDR3: TGTGCCAGCACCACCGCCCAGGGGCGAAGATGGTACTTC. Translating it yields CASTTAQGRRWYF.

This clonotype has ten or more counts. This CDR3 reads CASSWAEGTGYTF. For the CDR3, the DNA is TGTGCCAGCAGTTGGGCCGAGGGTACTGGCTACACCTTC. The chain is built from TRBV12-3 or TRBV12-4 and TRBJ1-2, with D unresolved. The CDR3 is 13 amino acids. Trimming took off 4 bases at V and 7 bases at J, with 13 bases between the two ends.

A few counts support this clonotype. The chain recombines TRBV7-8 with TRBJ2-1, with a weak D call TRBD1 (6 bases). Looked up from germline, CDR1 is SGHVS and CDR2 is FQNEAQ. Trimming removed 0 bases from V and 9 bases from J, with 12 bases in between. The CDR3 runs 14 residues. The CDR3 sequence is CASSLARQGSEQFF. Written as DNA, the CDR3 is TGTGCCAGCAGCTTAGCGCGCCAGGGGAGTGAGCAGTTCTTC.

This clonotype was seen more than once but under ten times. The chain links TRBV12-3 or TRBV12-4 to TRBJ2-1; the D is unclear. V was trimmed by 6 bases and J by 0 bases, leaving 18 bases between them. CDR3 length equals 17 residues. CDR3 coding DNA: TGTGCCAGCAGCCATCGTGGTCGGGTGATCTCCTACAATGAGCAGTTCTTC. Translated: CASSHRGRVISYNEQFF.

A few counts support this clonotype. The rearrangement joins TRBV11-1 to TRBJ1-2; unclear D gene. Trimming pared 1 base from V and 0 bases from J, leaving 21 bases between. The germline V gene has CDR1 SGHAT and CDR2 FQDESV (reference sequence). The CDR3 extends over 19 amino acids. The CDR3 DNA reads as TGTGCCAGCAGCTTAGTATGGGTGACAAACGGATTTTCTAACTATGGCTACACCTTC. This translates into CASSLVWVTNGFSNYGYTF.

J is TRBJ2-3 and V is TRBV10-3; 11 bases are a match to TRBD2. The CDR3 is 16 amino acids. V was clipped by 2 bases and J by 3 bases; unmatched bases: 4. Looked up from germline, CDR1 is ENHRY and CDR2 is SYGVKD. The DNA for the CDR3 is TGTGCCATCAGTGAGGCTAGCGGGGGGTTAACAGATACGCAGTATTTT. Translation gives CAISEASGGLTDTQYF.

In its sample, this clonotype was seen a few times. V usage is TRBV4-3 and J usage is TRBJ2-7, with D uncertain. The germline gives CDR1 LGHNA, CDR2 YSLEER. The CDR3 covers 15 residues. V was pared by 1 base and J by 3 bases, with 13 bases between. CDR3 sequence: CASSQGSEQFYEQYF. The DNA of the CDR3 is TGCGCCAGCAGCCAAGGCTCCGAGCAATTCTACGAGCAGTACTTC.

This clonotype was found a few times. This chain connects TRBV10-3 to TRBJ1-5; 7 bases map to TRBD1. Trimming cost V 11 bases and J 4 bases; bases outside gene matches: 8. Germline CDR1 and CDR2: ENHRY and SYGVKD. This CDR3 spans 13 amino acids. Written as DNA, the CDR3 is TGTGCCGCCACAGGGGCGCAAAATCAGCCCCAGCATTTT. It is translated as CAATGAQNQPQHF.

A few counts support this clonotype. Mismatch with germline at one junction end may stem from a read error. The chain uses TRBV15 and TRBJ2-1; 8 positions match TRBD1. The CDR3 is made up of 13 amino acids. Germline lookup yields CDR1 LNHNV and CDR2 YYDKDF (reference sequence). CDR3 coding DNA: TGTGCCACCAGTAGAGACAGGGGTAGTGAGCAGTTCTTC. It encodes CATSRDRGSEQFF.

The chain employs TRBV4-2 and TRBJ2-6; no reliable D call. The CDR3 sequence is 14 residues long. From germline, CDR1 is LGHNA and CDR2 YNFKEQ. Trimming pared 8 bases from V and 2 bases from J, leaving 10 bases between. In DNA form, the CDR3 reads TGTGCCAGCGACTCTGGGGCTGGGGCCAACGTCCTGACTTTC. It specifies CASDSGAGANVLTF.